Below, one T cell receptor beta chain is given with its context. What it binds is unknown. Trimming removed 1 base from V and 6 bases from J, with 13 bases in between. CDR1 and CDR2 from the germline V gene are LNHDA and SQIVND (reference sequence). The CDR3 contains 15 residues. This entry is derived from a study of CD8 T cell repertoires and HIV-1 epitope variants. Study-level information: T cells were stimulated with Twenty-five Gag and Nef peptides separately. Study-wide points: Five clonotypes recognized Nef KF9, one HW9, none TAALDMSHF.

TCR beta CDR3 was sequenced at survey depth on immunoSEQ. Here immunoSEQ multiplex PCR was the method, and the copy in TCRdb shows in-frame clones only, minus some. The sample has 5,400 or so clones; about 60% are singletons. The sample was cultured CD8+ T cells derived from PBMCs. This receptor was taken from a male donor with HIV. The chain joins TRBV19 to TRBJ2-1; either TRBD1 or TRBD2 may fit D (6 bases each). In nucleotides, the CDR3 is TGTGCCAGTAGTATAGTCGGGGGCGCTACCAATGAGCAGTTCTTC. It yields the protein CASSIVGGATNEQFF. The complete variable domain, with remaining parts taken from reference TRBV19 and TRBJ2-1, reads DGGITQSPKYLFRKEGQNVTLSCEQNLNHDAMYWYRQDPGQGLRLIYYSQIVNDFQKGDIAEGYSVSREKKESFPLTVTSAQKNPTAFYLCASSIVGGATNEQFFGPGTRLTVL.